One and the same sample provided the 13 T cell receptor beta chains below, sequenced in a study of glioma-infiltrating T cells. Amplification of TCR alpha and beta CDR3 regions from RNA used iRepertoire nested multiplex PCR. One entry per CDR3 protein, called by TCRdb with MiXCR from the multiplex PCR reads. The table includes roughly 190,000 distinct CDR3 sequences, around 30% detected once. Sequencing was performed on glioma tissue, nonneoplastic brain tissue, or PBMCs (not recorded which). The source of these receptors is a human donor with low-grade glioma or glioblastoma, undergoing nonglioma brain surgery, or in good health (not recorded which).

Ten or more counts support this clonotype. This chain uses TRBV7-2 with TRBJ2-7; D assignment may be TRBD1 or TRBD2 (5 bases each). From germline, CDR1 is SGHTA and CDR2 FQGNSA. Trimming cost V 1 base and J 12 bases, with 22 bases left between them. There are 15 residues in the CDR3. The CDR3 region has the DNA TGTGCCAGCAGCTTAGGTTTGGCGGACCGGGGCGAACGGTACTTC. Encoded protein: CASSLGLADRGERYF.

The chain is built from TRBV5-4 and TRBJ2-5; 11 bases are a match to TRBD2. CDR1 and CDR2 (germline): SGHNT, YYREEE (reference sequence). CDR3 length: 15 residues. The junction had 5 bases not matched to a gene; V was cut back by 5 bases and J by 2 bases. In nucleotides, the CDR3 is TGTGCCAGCAGAGCTGGGACTAGCGGTCAAGAGACCCAGTACTTC. This codes for CASRAGTSGQETQYF.

This clonotype was seen many times. The chain recombines TRBV27 with TRBJ2-7; 7 bases agree with TRBD1. The J segment lost 3 bases and the V segment lost 10 bases, leaving 6 bases of the junction unmatched. In germline, CDR1 is MNHEY, CDR2 SMNVEV (reference sequence). The length of the CDR3 is 12 residues. DNA for the CDR3: TGTGCCACCATGACAGGGAGCTACGAGCAGTACTTC. As protein: CATMTGSYEQYF.

Regarding this clonotype: A much larger clone is a single base away; this may be a read error. This chain connects TRBV3-1 to TRBJ2-3; D is undetermined. This CDR3 comprises 14 residues. CDR1 and CDR2 (germline): LGHDT, YNNKEL (reference sequence). The CDR3 protein is CASGQEINTDTQYF. CDR3 sequence (DNA): TGTGCCAGCGGCCAAGAGATTAACACAGATACGCAGTATTTT.

This clonotype occurred many times. The CDR3 protein is CASSRRTSGSGYQETQYF. CDR3 coding DNA: TGTGCCAGCAGCCGCCGGACTAGCGGGAGTGGGTACCAAGAGACCCAGTACTTC. The chain recombines TRBV7-7 with TRBJ2-5, with 13 bases fitting TRBD2. The CDR3 spans 18 residues. V lost 5 bases and J lost 0; bases outside the gene matches: 9. CDR1 is SSHAT and CDR2 is FNYEAQ in the germline V gene (reference sequence).

This clonotype was counted a few times. The J gene is TRBJ2-1, the V gene TRBV7-3, with TRBD2 identical over 14 bases. V shed 3 bases, J shed 7 bases, and the junction held 2 bases outside the gene matches. The CDR3 sequence is 15 residues long. Germline lookup yields CDR1 SGHTA and CDR2 FQGTGA. In DNA form, the CDR3 reads TGTGCCAGCAGCTTTGGGACTAGCGGGAGTAATGAGCAGTTCTTC. Its translation: CASSFGTSGSNEQFF.

Ten or more counts support this clonotype. The chain is built from TRBV30 and TRBJ2-3, with D uncertain. The germline V gene encodes CDR1 GTSNPN and CDR2 SVGIG (reference sequence). V lost 2 bases to trimming and J lost 9 bases, with 9 bases between them. This CDR3 is built from 11 residues. The CDR3, as DNA: TGTGCCTGGAGTCCGGGCCCCACGCAGTATTTT. It yields the protein CAWSPGPTQYF.

In DNA form, the CDR3 reads TGTGCCAGCAGTTCCCGACAGGGGATCTACGAGCAGTACTTC. Amino acid sequence: CASSSRQGIYEQYF. The chain uses TRBV12-3 or TRBV12-4 and TRBJ2-7; the match to TRBD1 covers 8 bases. V trimming: 4 bases; J trimming: 3 bases; junction bases outside the gene matches: 5. CDR3 length: 14 amino acids.

This clonotype was seen just once. A read error is possible here, since a much larger clone lies one base away. The chain joins TRBV19 to TRBJ1-5; D is ambiguous. Per germline, CDR1 LNHDA and CDR2 SQIVND (reference sequence). This CDR3 has 12 amino acids. Deletions cut 7 bases from V and 11 bases from J, with 15 bases between. CDR3 nucleotide sequence: TGTGCCAGTACCGGGTACGGCCTGGCCCAGCATTTT. Amino acid sequence: CASTGYGLAQHF.

J is TRBJ2-7 and V is TRBV2; a weak D match, TRBD2 (5 bases). Trimming removed 8 bases at V and 7 bases at J, with 21 bases between. In germline, CDR1 is SNHLY, CDR2 FYNNEI. The CDR3 sequence is 14 residues long. The DNA for the CDR3 is TGTGCCAGCCTTCGAGGGAGTATCTACAATGAGCAGTACTTC. This encodes CASLRGSIYNEQYF.

The rearrangement uses TRBV14 and TRBJ2-1; D possibly corresponds to TRBD2 (5 bases). This CDR3 spans 15 amino acids. Trimming removed 0 bases from V and 4 bases from J, with 10 bases in between. CDR1 and CDR2 (germline): SGHDN, FVKESK. The CDR3 loop reads CASSQEGLIYNEQFF. The CDR3 DNA reads TGTGCCAGCAGCCAAGAAGGACTGATATACAATGAGCAGTTCTTC.

This clonotype was seen repeatedly, ten times or more. The chain joins TRBV6-2 or TRBV6-3 to TRBJ2-7; possibly TRBD2 for D (5 bases). The CDR3 runs 15 residues. Trimming took 7 bases from V and 3 from J, leaving 19 bases between them. Germline V lookup: CDR1 MNHEY, CDR2 SVGEGT. The CDR3 is CASTTSGSGRYEQYF. CDR3 DNA: TGTGCCAGCACCACATCGGGGTCAGGCCGCTACGAGCAGTACTTC.

In its sample, this clonotype was seen many times. The chain couples TRBV20-1 to TRBJ2-7, with 14 positions matching TRBD2. J was trimmed by 4 bases and V by 4 bases; bases with no gene match: 9. CDR1 and CDR2 (germline): DFQATT, SNEGSKA (reference sequence). The length of the CDR3 is 16 residues. The CDR3 coding sequence is TGCAGTGCTAACCCTACTCGGACTAGCGGGAGGTACGAGCAGTACTTC. It yields the protein CSANPTRTSGRYEQYF.